One sample yielded the 7 T cell receptor beta chains listed below, sequenced in a study of blood T cell repertoires in COVID-19. Assay: immunoSEQ multiplex PCR; the TCRdb copy retains only in-frame clones and omits some. The sample yields about 140,000 clones, roughly 80% seen once. Source material: peripheral blood. These receptors originate from a man aged 50-59 years with active or convalescent COVID-19.

The J gene is TRBJ2-7, the V gene TRBV11-2, with a tentative D call TRBD1 (5 bases). This CDR3 is 15 amino acids long. The V gene lost 5 bases and the J gene lost 0 bases, with 14 bases spanning the gap. CDR1 is SGHAT and CDR2 is FQNNGV in the germline V gene. CDR3 region: CASSPTGMDSYEQYF. For the CDR3, the DNA is TGTGCCAGCAGCCCAACAGGTATGGACTCCTACGAGCAGTACTTC.

This clone was recorded a few times. V and J are TRBV4-1 and TRBJ2-3; D perhaps matches TRBD2 (5 bases). From germline, CDR1 is MGHRA and CDR2 YSYEKL. Trimming stripped 8 bases from V and 1 base from J, with 13 bases between. This CDR3 is built from 14 residues. The CDR3 nucleotides are TGCGCCAGCGCAAGCGGCCCAGGCACAGATACGCAGTATTTT. Amino acids: CASASGPGTDTQYF.

The chain couples TRBV24-1 to TRBJ2-2, with TRBD1 identical over 8 bases. Germline assignment: CDR1 KGHDR and CDR2 SFDVKD. Trimming removed 1 base from V and 10 bases from J; junction bases left unmatched: 7. The CDR3 sequence is 15 residues long. The chain's CDR3 is CATSDFKDRDVELFF. The CDR3 nucleotides read TGTGCCACCAGTGATTTTAAGGACAGGGACGTGGAGCTGTTTTTT.

The chain recombines TRBV10-3 with TRBJ2-5; weak D call: TRBD2 (6 bases). Germline V gene data show CDR1 as ENHRY and CDR2 as SYGVKD. This CDR3 comprises 12 residues. The V and J ends lost 11 bases and 4 bases respectively, with 14 bases between them. The CDR3 DNA reads as TGTGCCGTAGCTCCCGGGGGAGAGACCCAGTACTTC. It translates to CAVAPGGETQYF.

The chain carries TRBV9 and TRBJ2-2; 9 positions match TRBD2. The CDR3 has 16 amino acids. J gave up 7 bases and V 5 bases, and 12 bases lay outside the gene matches. Germline values: CDR1 SGDLS, CDR2 YYNGEE. The CDR3 reads CASSRAGGLNGGELFF. CDR3 sequence (DNA): TGTGCCAGCAGTAGAGCGGGAGGTCTTAACGGCGGGGAGCTGTTTTTT.

This chain uses TRBV19 with TRBJ1-5; D uncertain. V was clipped by 5 bases and J by 1 base, with 9 bases between them. CDR3 size: 14 residues. Germline assignment: CDR1 LNHDA and CDR2 SQIVND (reference sequence). The CDR3 DNA sequence: TGTGCCAGTAGTCCTGGGCTCAGCAATCAGCCCCAGCATTTT. Translation gives CASSPGLSNQPQHF.

The chain couples TRBV28 to TRBJ2-5; 7 nucleotides match TRBD2. This CDR3 is 13 amino acids long. CDR1 is MDHEN, CDR2 SYDVKM, per germline. V trimming: 8 bases; J trimming: 5 bases; junction bases outside the gene matches: 8. The chain's CDR3 is CASRPSGMETQYF. CDR3 nucleotide sequence: TGTGCCAGCCGCCCGAGCGGGATGGAGACCCAGTACTTC. The complete variable domain, with remaining parts taken from reference TRBV28 and TRBJ2-5, reads DVKVTQSSRYLVKRTGEKVFLECVQDMDHENMFWYRQDPGLGLRLIYFSYDVKMKEKGDIPEGYSVSREKKERFSLILESASTNQTSMYLCASRPSGMETQYFGPGTRLLVL.